This is a list of T cell receptor beta chains from one sample in a study of human T cells and chemical hapten exposure. Using its own MiXCR run on the RACE reads, TCRdb lists one record per CDR3 protein. This table holds approximately 79,000 distinct CDR3 sequences, 7.5% to 9.5% found once. The material sequenced was whole blood, taken in connection with sensitization to the hapten diphenylcyclopropenone (DPC). The origin of the receptors is a man aged 35-49 years with alopecia areata. Some clones in this sample may be carry-over from other donors' samples. CDR3s include the opening cysteine and the closing phenylalanine or tryptophan. The D gene is left open where the match is weak. Clone size is stated in some rows and not others, as once, few, many or a class when expanded.

TRBV5-5	TRBJ1-1	14	many	-	TGTGCCAGCAGCTTACGGGGAGGGGACACTGAAGCTTTCTTT	CASSLRGGDTEAFF
TRBV28	TRBJ1-1	15	many	TRBD1	TGTGCCAGCAGTCAGACAGGGGCCCCAAACACTGAAGCTTTCTTT	CASSQTGAPNTEAFF
TRBV5-1	TRBJ2-5	15	-	-	TGCGCCAGCTCCCCTCGGCCTCTAGAGGGAGAGACCCAGTACTTC	CASSPRPLEGETQYF
TRBV29-1	TRBJ2-1	12	many	TRBD2	TGCAGCGTCCCTAGCGGGGCCAATGAGCAGTTCTTC	CSVPSGANEQFF
TRBV18	TRBJ2-1	16	few	-	TGTGCCAGCTCACCACCACAGGGGAGGTCACACAATGAGCAGTTCTTC	CASSPPQGRSHNEQFF
TRBV29-1	TRBJ2-5	15	few	TRBD1	TGCAGCGTTGACGGTCTTAACAGGGGGGAAGAGACCCAGTACTTC	CSVDGLNRGEETQYF
TRBV28	TRBJ2-6	16	few	TRBD1	TGTGCCAGCAGTTACAGGGGCGGTTCTGGGGCCAACGTCCTGACTTTC	CASSYRGGSGANVLTF
TRBV25-1	TRBJ2-1	14	-	-	TGTGCCAGCAGTGATGGGGGTGGCTACAATGAGCAGTTCTTC	CASSDGGGYNEQFF
TRBV12-3/TRBV12-4	TRBJ2-3	15	-	-	TGTGCCAGCAGTTTAGCGGACAGTAACACAGATACGCAGTATTTT	CASSLADSNTDTQYF
TRBV19	TRBJ2-1	16	few	TRBD2	TGTGCCAGTAGTATAGGGGGGACTAGCGGGAGGTCCGAGCAGTTCTTC	CASSIGGTSGRSEQFF
TRBV6-2/TRBV6-3	TRBJ2-1	13	few	-	TGTGCCAGCAGAAAGGCGCCGGAGGCCGAGCAGTTCTTC	CASRKAPEAEQFF
TRBV7-3	TRBJ1-1	14	few	-	TGTGCCAGCAGCCCAGGGACCCTAGGGTCTGAAGCTTTCTTT	CASSPGTLGSEAFF
TRBV3-1	TRBJ1-2	14	-	-	TGTGCCAGCAGCCTTCAGGGCTCCCGATATGGCTACACCTTC	CASSLQGSRYGYTF
TRBV7-9	TRBJ2-3	15	-	TRBD2	TGTGCCAGCAGCCCGAGCGGGGCTAGCACAGATACGCAGTATTTT	CASSPSGASTDTQYF
TRBV29-1	TRBJ2-1	11	-	-	TGCAGCGTTGTGTTGGGGGTTTTGCAGTTCTTC	CSVVLGVLQFF
TRBV5-4	TRBJ1-2	13	few	-	TGTGCCAGCCCAAGGCCGTCTAACTATGGCTACACCTTC	CASPRPSNYGYTF
TRBV6-2/TRBV6-3	TRBJ2-3	19	-	TRBD2	TGTGCCAGCAGTTACTCGTCGGCTAGCGGGAGGGTCGGTCAAGATACGCAGTATTTT	CASSYSSASGRVGQDTQYF
TRBV29-1	TRBJ2-1	18	few	TRBD1	TGCAGCGTAAACCGGGACAGGTTTTTTTCGAGCTCCTACAATGAGCAGTTCTTC	CSVNRDRFFSSSYNEQFF
TRBV4-2	TRBJ1-6	16	many	TRBD1	TGTGCCAGCAGCCAAGACCCGGACAGGGTCTCCTCACCCCTCCACTTT	CASSQDPDRVSSPLHF
TRBV29-1	TRBJ2-3	14	many	-	TGCAGCGTGGGTCCGGGCCGCGGCACAGATACGCAGTATTTT	CSVGPGRGTDTQYF
TRBV19	TRBJ2-6	20	-	-	TGTGCCAGTAGTCTGCGTCCGGACAGATGGTCGCTCTCTGGGGCCAACGTCCTGACTTTC	CASSLRPDRWSLSGANVLTF
TRBV10-3	TRBJ2-7	17	many	-	TGTGCCATCAGTGATCCCGGACTGGCTAGCTCCTCCTACGAGCAGTACTTC	CAISDPGLASSSYEQYF
TRBV21-1	TRBJ2-5	15	many	-	TGTGCCAGAGGAAGGGAAGGTCCTCGTGGAGAGACCCAGTACTTC	CARGREGPRGETQYF
TRBV12-3/TRBV12-4	TRBJ2-3	14	many	-	TGTGCCAGCAGTAAGGGACCCTCCCCAGATACGCAGTATTTT	CASSKGPSPDTQYF